Each of the 30 T cell receptor beta chains below was sequenced from the same sample in a study of shared clonotypes between healthy human individuals. Clones were read by immunoSEQ multiplex PCR, and TCRdb kept only the in-frame ones, dropping some. Among about half a million clones, around 79% were seen once, and the ten largest hold over 9.5%. Sequenced material: PBMCs. The origin of the receptors is a woman in her thirties or forties in good health. Some clones in this sample may be carry-over from other donors' samples.

The count of this clone is one. The chain joins TRBV4-3 to TRBJ2-7; 7 nucleotides line up with TRBD2. The CDR3 runs 15 residues. J was trimmed by 2 bases and V by 0 bases; bases with no gene match: 4. Germline V gene data show CDR1 as LGHNA and CDR2 as YSLEER. Written as DNA, the CDR3 is TGCGCCAGCAGCCAAGAGGTGGGAGGGACCTACGAGCAGTACTTC. Its translation: CASSQEVGGTYEQYF.

A single count supports this clone. V usage is TRBV28 and J usage is TRBJ2-5, with 9 bases that match TRBD1. Per germline, CDR1 MDHEN and CDR2 SYDVKM. With 5 bases clipped from V and 3 bases from J, the junction kept 10 bases outside the gene matches. CDR3 length: 16 residues. The CDR3 protein is CASSTRDREGEETQYF. In DNA form, the CDR3 reads TGTGCCAGCAGTACCCGGGACAGGGAGGGGGAAGAGACCCAGTACTTC.

The chain's CDR3 is CASSLAGLQPQHF. DNA for the CDR3: TGTGCCAGCAGCTTAGCTGGGCTTCAGCCCCAGCATTTT. The rearrangement links TRBV7-2 to TRBJ1-5; D is ambiguous. Between the trimmed V and J ends, which lost 0 bases and 6 bases, there was a span of 6 bases. Germline V gene lookup returns CDR1 SGHTA and CDR2 FQGNSA. This CDR3 comprises 13 residues. Variable domain in full (rest from reference TRBV7-2 and TRBJ1-5): GAGVSQSPSNKVTEKGKDVELRCDPISGHTALYWYRQSLGQGLEFLIYFQGNSAPDKSGLPSDRFSAERTGGSVSTLTIQRTQQEDSAVYLCASSLAGLQPQHFGDGTRLSIL.

The chain couples TRBV9 to TRBJ2-3; 12 nucleotides line up with TRBD1. Trimming cost V 3 bases and J 0 bases; bases outside gene matches: 14. The CDR3 loop spans 20 amino acids. Germline CDR1 is SGDLS and CDR2 is YYNGEE. CDR3 region: CASSATEPGQGAFSTDTQYF. DNA of the CDR3: TGTGCCAGCAGCGCAACTGAGCCGGGACAGGGGGCTTTTAGCACAGATACGCAGTATTTT.

The chain carries TRBV7-2 and TRBJ2-3, with D unresolved. V lost 5 bases to trimming and J lost 2 bases, with 8 bases between them. This CDR3 has 13 residues. Germline values: CDR1 SGHTA, CDR2 FQGNSA. CDR3 coding DNA: TGTGCCAGCAGCCTGCAGCACACAGATACGCAGTATTTT. Translating gives CASSLQHTDTQYF.

The chain links TRBV7-2 to TRBJ2-7; 9 bases are shared with TRBD2. CDR3 length: 14 amino acids. V shed 4 bases, J shed 6 bases, and the junction held 7 bases outside the gene matches. CDR1 is SGHTA and CDR2 is FQGNSA in the germline V gene. In DNA form, the CDR3 reads TGTGCCAGCAGCTACGGGACTAGCACACGCGAGCAGTACTTC. This translates into CASSYGTSTREQYF.

A remark on this clone: A far more abundant clone sits one base away, making this likely a read error. The same CDR3 arises from other DNA sequences in this sample as well. The gene calls are TRBV29-1 and TRBJ1-1; D perhaps matches TRBD1 (5 bases). The CDR3 contains 14 residues. Trimming left V 6 bases short and J 3 bases short, with 17 bases between. CDR1 is SQVTM, CDR2 ANQGSEA, per germline. CDR3 protein: CSVLGWGSDTEAFF. The CDR3 DNA follows: TGCAGCGTCCTCGGGTGGGGGTCTGACACTGAAGCTTTCTTT. The whole variable domain, remainder taken from reference TRBV29-1 and TRBJ1-1, is SAVISQKPSRDICQRGTSLTIQCQVDSQVTMMFWYRQQPGQSLTLIATANQGSEATYESGFVIDKFPISRPNLTFSTLTVSNMSPEDSSIYLCSVLGWGSDTEAFFGQGTRLTVV.

This clone was found a few times. The chain recombines TRBV7-9 with TRBJ2-1; D unclear. V was shortened by 8 bases and J by 10 bases, with 9 bases between the two germline ends. Germline V CDR1 and CDR2: SEHNR, FQNEAQ (reference sequence). This CDR3 region has 10 residues. The CDR3 sequence is CASSLQEQFF. In DNA form, the CDR3 reads TGTGCCAGCTCGTTGCAGGAGCAGTTCTTC.

CDR3 nucleotide sequence: TGTGCCTGGAGTATTACTAGCGGGAGGCTAAAGACCCAGTACTTC. This encodes CAWSITSGRLKTQYF. This chain links TRBV30 with TRBJ2-5, with 12 positions matching TRBD2. J gave up 6 bases and V 2 bases, and 7 bases lay outside the gene matches. Germline V CDR1 and CDR2: GTSNPN, SVGIG (reference sequence). This CDR3 contains 15 residues.

This clone was recorded only once. This chain connects TRBV11-1 to TRBJ2-7, with D unclear. Trimming took off 3 bases at V and 2 bases at J, with 5 bases between the two ends. Germline values: CDR1 SGHAT, CDR2 FQDESV (reference sequence). The CDR3 is 12 amino acids. The DNA for the CDR3 is TGTGCCAGCAGCTTGGGGACCTACGAGCAGTACTTC. Translation: CASSLGTYEQYF.

The chain couples TRBV4-3 to TRBJ1-4; weak D call: TRBD1 (6 bases). Trimming took 4 bases from V and 5 from J, leaving 14 bases between them. The CDR3 runs 15 residues. In germline, CDR1 is LGHNA, CDR2 YSLEER. The CDR3 region is CASSRGGQGNEKLFF. CDR3 bases: TGCGCCAGCAGCCGCGGAGGGCAGGGGAATGAAAAACTGTTTTTT.

The J gene is TRBJ2-1, the V gene TRBV7-2, with D uncertain. The CDR3 runs 13 residues. Between the trimmed V and J ends, which lost 3 bases and 5 bases, there was a span of 8 bases. Germline V gene sequence: CDR1 SGHTA, CDR2 FQGNSA. CDR3 in amino acids: CASSFGANNEQFF. In DNA, the CDR3 is TGTGCCAGCAGCTTTGGAGCTAACAATGAGCAGTTCTTC. The variable domain in full, with the rest retrieved from reference TRBV7-2 and TRBJ2-1, is GAGVSQSPSNKVTEKGKDVELRCDPISGHTALYWYRQSLGQGLEFLIYFQGNSAPDKSGLPSDRFSAERTGGSVSTLTIQRTQQEDSAVYLCASSFGANNEQFFGPGTRLTVL.

The J gene is TRBJ2-7, the V gene TRBV6-6; TRBD1 matches 10 bases. Germline V gene sequence: CDR1 MNHNY, CDR2 SVGAGI (reference sequence). The J segment lost 0 bases and the V segment lost 4 bases, leaving 3 bases of the junction unmatched. The CDR3 consists of 15 residues. This chain's CDR3 is CASSWTGGSSYEQYF. In nucleotides, the CDR3 is TGTGCCAGCAGTTGGACAGGGGGAAGCTCCTACGAGCAGTACTTC.

V is TRBV5-4 and J is TRBJ2-1; 7 bases agree with TRBD1. The CDR3 is 15 residues long. Germline CDR1 is SGHNT and CDR2 is YYREEE (reference sequence). V lost 3 bases, J lost 4 bases, and 7 bases stayed unmatched. Here the CDR3 DNA reads TGTGCCAGCAGCTCCACCGACAGGGTATACAATGAGCAGTTCTTC. Its translation is CASSSTDRVYNEQFF.

This chain links TRBV18 with TRBJ2-1, with 8 nucleotides matching TRBD2. The V and J ends lost 0 bases and 5 bases, in that order; junction bases with no gene match: 3. The CDR3 is made up of 15 amino acids. CDR1 is KGHSH and CDR2 is LQKENI in the germline V gene. The CDR3 bases are TGTGCCAGCTCACCACCGGGACTAGGGGACAATGAGCAGTTCTTC. Protein sequence: CASSPPGLGDNEQFF.

This clone was recorded only once. CDR3 sequence reads: CASSSGTGAVGAQYF. The CDR3 DNA follows: TGTGCCAGCTCATCCGGGACAGGGGCCGTCGGGGCCCAGTACTTC. J is TRBJ2-5 and V is TRBV18; 10 bases are shared with TRBD1. V trimming: 5 bases; J trimming: 9 bases; junction bases outside the gene matches: 12. This CDR3 region has 15 residues. The germline V gene has CDR1 KGHSH and CDR2 LQKENI.

This clone has just one count. Different DNA sequences within this sample yield the same CDR3. This chain uses TRBV7-9 with TRBJ2-7, with D perhaps TRBD1 (5 bases). V was pared by 5 bases and J by 3 bases, with 8 bases between. CDR3 length: 12 amino acids. The germline V gene has CDR1 SEHNR and CDR2 FQNEAQ (reference sequence). For the CDR3, the DNA is TGTGCCAGCAGCCAAACAGGCTACGAGCAGTACTTC. Its protein is CASSQTGYEQYF. Filled out from reference TRBV7-9 and TRBJ2-7, the complete variable domain reads DTGVSQNPRHKITKRGQNVTFRCDPISEHNRLYWYRQTLGQGPEFLTYFQNEAQLEKSRLLSDRFSAERPKGSFSTLEIQRTEQGDSAMYLCASSQTGYEQYFGPGTRLTVT.

The chain links TRBV28 to TRBJ1-6; D unclear. The length of the CDR3 is 15 residues. Per the germline V gene, CDR1 is MDHEN and CDR2 is SYDVKM. The ends were cut back, 6 bases at V and 10 bases at J, with 19 bases in the middle. The CDR3 nucleotides are TGTGCCAGCAGGGAGGCGTCGGAAGGGTGGTCACCCCTCCACTTT. Residues: CASREASEGWSPLHF.

The chain carries TRBV7-9 and TRBJ2-7; 10 positions agree with TRBD1. The junction had 6 bases not matched to a gene; V was cut back by 7 bases and J by 3 bases. Germline values: CDR1 SEHNR, CDR2 FQNEAQ (reference sequence). The CDR3 spans 14 residues. CDR3 sequence: CASIPRTGGYEQYF. The DNA of the CDR3 is TGTGCCAGCATTCCCCGGACAGGGGGCTACGAGCAGTACTTC.

The V and J genes are TRBV5-5 and TRBJ2-3; 11 positions agree with TRBD2. The CDR3 loop spans 16 amino acids. J was trimmed by 3 bases and V by 4 bases; bases with no gene match: 7. Germline V gene sequence: CDR1 SGHKS, CDR2 YYEKEE (reference sequence). The CDR3 nucleotides read TGTGCCAGCAGCAATTTAGCGGGAGGGACGACAGATACGCAGTATTTT. Its translation: CASSNLAGGTTDTQYF.

The V gene is TRBV4-1, the J gene TRBJ2-7; D perhaps matches TRBD1 (6 bases). Germline loops: CDR1 MGHRA, CDR2 YSYEKL. There are 15 residues in the CDR3. V shed 5 bases and J shed 5 bases, with 19 bases lying between them. The CDR3 DNA reads TGCGCCAGCAGCTCCCAAGAGGACAGCCTCAACGAGCAGTACTTC. This codes for CASSSQEDSLNEQYF.

The rearrangement links TRBV18 to TRBJ1-2; a possible D gene is TRBD1 (5 bases). CDR1 and CDR2 (germline): KGHSH, LQKENI. The CDR3 consists of 18 residues. V lost 6 bases to trimming and J lost 4 bases, with 27 bases between them. For the CDR3, the DNA is TGTGCCAGCTCTCCGCGCGACGCGATAAAGGGGAACCTCTATGGCTACACCTTC. As protein: CASSPRDAIKGNLYGYTF.

The chain links TRBV15 to TRBJ1-4, with D unclear. The V gene's germline CDR1 is LNHNV and CDR2 YYDKDF (reference sequence). The CDR3 has 16 residues. Trimming removed 1 base at V and 6 bases at J, with 15 bases between. CDR3 bases: TGTGCCACCAGCAGAGTGTTTAGGAGGTGGGATGAAAAACTGTTTTTT. Its translation: CATSRVFRRWDEKLFF.

The chain combines TRBV7-2 with TRBJ2-7; no definite D call. CDR1 and CDR2 from the germline V gene are SGHTA and FQGNSA. CDR3 size: 13 residues. Trimming left V 4 bases short and J 4 bases short, with 11 bases between. CDR3 region: CASSSSLLYEQYF. CDR3 DNA sequence: TGTGCCAGCAGCTCCTCACTACTATACGAGCAGTACTTC. The full variable domain, in which reference TRBV7-2 and TRBJ2-7 provide the parts outside the CDR3, is GAGVSQSPSNKVTEKGKDVELRCDPISGHTALYWYRQSLGQGLEFLIYFQGNSAPDKSGLPSDRFSAERTGGSVSTLTIQRTQQEDSAVYLCASSSSLLYEQYFGPGTRLTVT.

The CDR3 here is CASIRRVGATDTQYF. The DNA of the CDR3 is TGTGCCAGCATCCGGCGGGTGGGGGCCACAGATACGCAGTATTTT. This chain uses TRBV7-2 with TRBJ2-3; a possible D gene is TRBD1 (6 bases). V was pared by 7 bases and J by 2 bases, with 16 bases between. The CDR3 loop spans 15 amino acids. Germline V gene lookup returns CDR1 SGHTA and CDR2 FQGNSA.

The DNA for the CDR3 is TGCGCCAGCAGCTTGGGAGGCGGTGGAGGCGACACCGGGGAGCTGTTTTTT. Its protein is CASSLGGGGGDTGELFF. The rearrangement uses TRBV5-1 and TRBJ2-2; tentative D call: TRBD2 (5 bases). This CDR3 has 17 amino acids. The germline V gene encodes CDR1 SGHRS and CDR2 YFSETQ. The germline V and J ends were trimmed by 0 bases and 3 bases, with 15 bases remaining between them. The variable domain in full, completed from reference TRBV5-1 and TRBJ2-2, reads KAGVTQTPRYLIKTRGQQVTLSCSPISGHRSVSWYQQTPGQGLQFLFEYFSETQRNKGNFPGRFSGRQFSNSRSEMNVSTLELGDSALYLCASSLGGGGGDTGELFFGEGSRLTVL.

Written as DNA, the CDR3 is TGTGCCAGCAGCTTATTTTCCGGGGAGCTGTTTTTT. The encoded protein is CASSLFSGELFF. This chain links TRBV7-6 with TRBJ2-2; D call uncertain. Trimming took off 2 bases at V and 6 bases at J, with 4 bases between the two ends. In germline, CDR1 is SGHVS, CDR2 FNYEAQ. This CDR3 has 12 residues.

This CDR3 reads CASSPSLVFNQPQHF. The DNA of the CDR3 is TGCGCCAGCAGCCCATCACTGGTTTTCAATCAGCCCCAGCATTTT. The rearrangement uses TRBV4-3 and TRBJ1-5; D call uncertain. CDR3 length equals 15 residues. Germline assignment: CDR1 LGHNA and CDR2 YSLEER. The V gene lost 4 bases and the J gene lost 3 bases, with 13 bases spanning the gap.

This chain connects TRBV7-9 to TRBJ2-7, with D uncertain. The V and J ends lost 1 base and 6 bases respectively, with 10 bases between them. Germline CDR1 SEHNR, CDR2 FQNEAQ (reference sequence). The length of the CDR3 is 13 residues. The CDR3 coding sequence is TGTGCCAGCAGCTTAGATGGGTCCGCCGAGCAGTACTTC. Amino acid sequence: CASSLDGSAEQYF.

The V gene is TRBV4-1, the J gene TRBJ2-5, with TRBD1 identical over 8 bases. The CDR3 contains 15 residues. The germline V gene encodes CDR1 MGHRA and CDR2 YSYEKL. The junction had 8 bases not matched to a gene; V was cut back by 3 bases and J by 5 bases. The DNA of the CDR3 is TGCGCCAGCAGCCAGTCGACAGGGGTCGGGGAGACCCAGTACTTC. Residues: CASSQSTGVGETQYF.